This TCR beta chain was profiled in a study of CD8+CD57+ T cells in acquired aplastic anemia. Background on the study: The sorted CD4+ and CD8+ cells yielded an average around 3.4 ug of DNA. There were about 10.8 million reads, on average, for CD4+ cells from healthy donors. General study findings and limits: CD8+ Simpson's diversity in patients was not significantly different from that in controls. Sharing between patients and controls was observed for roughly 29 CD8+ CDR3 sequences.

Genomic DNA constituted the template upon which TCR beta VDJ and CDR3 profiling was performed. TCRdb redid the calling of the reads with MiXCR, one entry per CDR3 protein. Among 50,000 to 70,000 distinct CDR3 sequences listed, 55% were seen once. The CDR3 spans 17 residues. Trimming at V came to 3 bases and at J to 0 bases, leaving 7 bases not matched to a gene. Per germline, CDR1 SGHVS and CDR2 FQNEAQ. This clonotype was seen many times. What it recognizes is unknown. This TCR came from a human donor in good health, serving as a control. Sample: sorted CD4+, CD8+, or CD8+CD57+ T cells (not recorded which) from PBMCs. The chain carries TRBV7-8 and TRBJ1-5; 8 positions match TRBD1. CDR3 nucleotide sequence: TGTGCCAGCAGCTTTTCAGGGGGCCTTTATAGCAATCAGCCCCAGCATTTT. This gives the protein CASSFSGGLYSNQPQHF.